This TCR beta chain emerged from a study of CXCR3-negative and CXCR3-positive naive CD8 T cells. Study overall: The libraries together contributed 150 million or so TRB reads, each supplying about 1.5 +/- 0.3 million.

Study-wide findings and caveats: CXCR3-positive naive cells had TRB CDR3s that were more hydrophobic than CXCR3-negative naive cells had. Memory cells differed in TRBV-TRBJ usage, but naive CXCR3-negative and CXCR3-positive cells had similar usage.

Remarks on this clonotype: The antigen is not known.

Each TRB cDNA library was prepared by 5' RACE (with UMI labels). From its re-call of the 5' RACE reads, TCRdb lists each CDR3 protein once, without DNA. The sample totals roughly 130,000 distinct CDR3 sequences; its top ten clones hold approximately 0.54%. Germline CDR1 and CDR2: LNHDA and SQIVND (reference sequence). The CDR3 runs to 14 residues. The specimen was naive CXCR3+ CD8+ T cells from blood. Sample subset: CD45RO-CCR7+CD27+CD95- naive CD8+ T cells expressing CXCR3 (TNR3+). The chain joins TRBV19 to TRBJ1-1; no DNA is available, so the TRBD1 call from TCRdb remains unchecked. This receptor was taken from a human donor in good health. Some clones in this sample may be carry-over from other donors' samples. This CDR3 is CASTLEGLGTEAFF.